This T cell receptor beta chain originates from a study of regulatory T cells in long-lasting Graves disease. Study results and caveats: Accuracy may have been reduced by the small sample size.

Time point denoted: newly diagnosed GD, antithyroid drugs for less than 3 months. PBMCs were the source of the RNA used for TCR sequencing. This clonotype was observed at least ten times. Its antigen remains unknown. CDR3-region Arm-PCR and iRepertoire HTBI primers produced the TCR beta libraries. TCRdb processed the multiplex PCR reads anew with MiXCR; each CDR3 protein has one entry. This table holds 400,000 to 500,000 distinct CDR3 sequences, about a sixth found once. The CDR3 runs to 15 residues. Trimming removed 4 bases from V and 6 bases from J; junction bases left unmatched: 5. Germline CDR1 SGHTA, CDR2 FQGNSA. The data were also submitted as part of a second study, on T cells in Graves' hyperthyroidism and ophthalmopathy. This second study notes: A 13 V-J model separated ophthalmopathy from stable hyperthyroidism.

V usage is TRBV7-2 and J usage is TRBJ2-1; 11 bases match TRBD2. The material sequenced was peripheral blood mononuclear cells (PBMCs), taken at new diagnosis, from a patient treated with antithyroid drugs. The TCR comes from a woman in her late teens or twenties with Graves disease. The CDR3 sequence is CASSSFGTSGNEQFF. The CDR3 DNA reads as TGTGCCAGCAGCTCGTTCGGGACTAGCGGCAATGAGCAGTTCTTC.